The 28 T cell receptor beta chains listed next were all sequenced from one sample in a study of blood T cell repertoires in COVID-19. Generated by immunoSEQ multiplex PCR, the TCRdb table keeps only in-frame clones and is missing some. Among under 150,000 clones listed, 81% were seen once. Sequences were obtained from peripheral blood. These receptors all come from a woman aged 60 to 75 with active or convalescent COVID-19.

This chain links TRBV7-5 with TRBJ1-2; the table names TRBD1, a call not compared with the DNA. TRBV7-5 is termed a pseudogene. CDR3 length equals 15 residues. The chain's CDR3 is CVRSYLTGKEPGYTF. Written as DNA, the CDR3 is TGTGTCAGAAGCTACTTGACAGGGAAAGAGCCTGGCTACACCTTC.

The chain recombines TRBV28 with TRBJ2-3; no firm D call. Germline loops: CDR1 MDHEN, CDR2 SYDVKM. The CDR3 has 14 amino acids. V was cut by 4 bases and J by 5 bases, with 13 bases left in between. CDR3 amino acids: CASSSPSAGDTQYF. The CDR3, as DNA: TGTGCCAGCAGTTCCCCCTCCGCCGGAGATACGCAGTATTTT.

V usage is TRBV5-8 and J usage is TRBJ2-7, with 7 positions matching TRBD1. Unmatched junction bases numbered 8, after V lost 0 bases and J lost 5 bases. CDR3 length: 15 amino acids. CDR1 and CDR2 from the germline V gene are SGHTS and YDEGEE. This CDR3 reads CASSLESRGIDEQYF. In nucleotides, the CDR3 is TGTGCCAGCAGCTTGGAGTCCAGGGGGATCGACGAGCAGTACTTC.

This clone has a single count. This chain uses TRBV5-6 with TRBJ1-2, with unresolved D. In germline, CDR1 is SGHDT, CDR2 YYEEEE. Trimming stripped 4 bases from V and 2 bases from J, with 9 bases between. The CDR3 covers 13 residues. This CDR3 reads CASSPQWNYGYTF. The CDR3 nucleotides read TGTGCCAGCAGCCCTCAGTGGAACTATGGCTACACCTTC. Filled out from reference TRBV5-6 and TRBJ1-2, the complete variable domain reads DAGVTQSPTHLIKTRGQQVTLRCSPKSGHDTVSWYQQALGQGPQFIFQYYEEEERQRGNFPDRFSGHQFPNYSSELNVNALLLGDSALYLCASSPQWNYGYTFGSGTRLTVV.

The CDR3 region is CATRATGPGELFF. The CDR3 DNA sequence: TGTGCCACCAGAGCAACAGGGCCCGGGGAGCTGTTTTTT. J is TRBJ2-2 and V is TRBV24-1, with a possible D match to TRBD1 (6 bases). Trimming removed 7 bases from V and 6 bases from J, with 11 bases in between. This CDR3 spans 13 amino acids. Germline CDR1 KGHDR, CDR2 SFDVKD.

The V gene is TRBV3-1 (or the pseudogene TRBV3-2), the J gene TRBJ1-1, with a possible D match to TRBD1 (5 bases). CDR3 length: 13 amino acids. Germline V gene data show CDR1 as LGHDT and CDR2 as YNNKEL (reference sequence). The V end was cut by 1 base, the J end by 5 bases, with 8 bases between. The CDR3 DNA sequence: TGTGCCAGCAGCCAAGGGGGGAGGACTGAAGCTTTCTTT. It is translated as CASSQGGRTEAFF.

The gene calls are TRBV2 and TRBJ1-2; perhaps TRBD1 as D (5 bases). Germline V gene lookup returns CDR1 SNHLY and CDR2 FYNNEI. Trimming took 5 bases from V and 2 from J, leaving 12 bases between them. The CDR3 is 14 amino acids. In DNA, the CDR3 is TGTGCCAGCAGTTCGTCAGGGCCAAACTATGGCTACACCTTC. Translating gives CASSSSGPNYGYTF.

The gene calls are TRBV27 and TRBJ2-5; the match to TRBD2 covers 9 bases. CDR1 MNHEY and CDR2 SMNVEV come from the germline V gene (reference sequence). With 4 bases clipped from V and 3 bases from J, the junction kept 9 bases outside the gene matches. The CDR3 consists of 16 residues. CDR3 bases: TGTGCCAGCAGTTCCCTCTGGACTAGCGTAGAAGAGACCCAGTACTTC. Its translation: CASSSLWTSVEETQYF.

The V gene is TRBV18, the J gene TRBJ2-1; 8 positions agree with TRBD2. Germline values: CDR1 KGHSH, CDR2 LQKENI. The V segment lost 5 bases and the J segment 5 bases; nucleotides outside the gene matches: 11. The CDR3 contains 16 residues. The CDR3 region is CASSVLWAGGNNEQFF. As DNA, the CDR3 is TGTGCCAGCTCAGTCCTTTGGGCGGGGGGCAACAATGAGCAGTTCTTC.

The chain couples TRBV5-6 to TRBJ2-3; TRBD2 matches 12 bases. J was trimmed by 2 bases and V by 0 bases; bases with no gene match: 7. There are 18 residues in the CDR3. Per the germline V gene, CDR1 is SGHDT and CDR2 is YYEEEE. CDR3 loop: CASSLGETSGRSTDTQYF. CDR3 bases: TGTGCCAGCAGCTTGGGGGAAACTAGCGGGAGGTCCACAGATACGCAGTATTTT.

This clone was counted a few times. V gene TRBV4-1 combines with J gene TRBJ2-1; TRBD2 aligns across 12 bases. Germline CDR1 MGHRA, CDR2 YSYEKL. The CDR3 spans 19 residues. V was pared by 4 bases and J by 0 bases, with 10 bases of the junction left unmatched. CDR3 amino acids: CASSPLGLAGPSSYNEQFF. The CDR3 DNA is TGCGCCAGCAGCCCACTGGGACTAGCGGGCCCGAGCTCCTACAATGAGCAGTTCTTC.

The table lists this clone with a count of one. The rearrangement links TRBV29-1 to TRBJ2-3; 11 bases are a match to TRBD1. Losses at the gene ends were 6 bases for V and 3 bases for J; bases not matched to a gene: 8. CDR1 and CDR2 from the germline V gene are SQVTM and ANQGSEA. The CDR3 extends over 15 amino acids. CDR3 residues: CSVTGTGGRTDTQYF. Here the CDR3 DNA reads TGCAGCGTAACCGGGACAGGGGGGAGGACAGATACGCAGTATTTT.

CDR3: CASSPFGLAGGLTDTQYF. DNA for the CDR3: TGTGCCAGCTCACCATTCGGACTAGCGGGGGGGCTCACAGATACGCAGTATTTT. The rearrangement uses TRBV18 and TRBJ2-3; 15 bases are a match to TRBD2. Trimming cost V 2 bases and J 2 bases; bases outside gene matches: 5. Germline-derived CDR1 and CDR2 are KGHSH and LQKENI. CDR3 size: 18 residues.

The V call is TRBV5-6, the J call TRBJ2-7, with 8 bases aligning to TRBD1. Germline V CDR1 and CDR2: SGHDT, YYEEEE. With 0 bases clipped from V and 2 bases from J, the junction kept 4 bases outside the gene matches. The CDR3 extends over 15 amino acids. The CDR3 DNA sequence: TGTGCCAGCAGCTTGGTGGGACAGGCGACCTACGAGCAGTACTTC. It yields the protein CASSLVGQATYEQYF.

The chain carries TRBV28 and TRBJ1-6; 10 bases fit TRBD1. CDR1 is MDHEN and CDR2 is SYDVKM in the germline V gene. V shed 6 bases, J shed 7 bases, and the junction held 12 bases outside the gene matches. CDR3 length: 17 amino acids. The CDR3 is CASSPDPPGQGNSPLHF. CDR3 bases: TGTGCCAGCAGCCCAGATCCCCCGGGACAGGGGAATTCACCCCTCCACTTT. The full variable domain, with the rest looked up from reference TRBV28 and TRBJ1-6, is DVKVTQSSRYLVKRTGEKVFLECVQDMDHENMFWYRQDPGLGLRLIYFSYDVKMKEKGDIPEGYSVSREKKERFSLILESASTNQTSMYLCASSPDPPGQGNSPLHFGNGTRLTVT.

The rearrangement uses TRBV13 and TRBJ2-1; D perhaps matches TRBD2 (6 bases). CDR1 PRHDT and CDR2 FYEKMQ come from the germline V gene (reference sequence). The germline V and J ends were trimmed by 4 bases and 0 bases, with 10 bases remaining between them. The CDR3 extends over 15 amino acids. In DNA form, the CDR3 reads TGTGCCAGCAGCTCCCTAGCGTCCTCCTACAATGAGCAGTTCTTC. As protein: CASSSLASSYNEQFF.

The V call is TRBV21-1, the J call TRBJ2-3; the table's D call, TRBD2, was not checked against the DNA. TRBV21-1 is a pseudogene locus. CDR3 length equals 16 residues. The CDR3 DNA is TGTGCCAGCAGCAAAGTGCACGGGAGGAGCACAGATACGCAGTATTTT. Amino acid sequence: CASSKVHGRSTDTQYF.

The chain combines TRBV11-2 with TRBJ1-1; 7 bases match TRBD1. The CDR3 loop spans 15 amino acids. The germline gives CDR1 SGHAT, CDR2 FQNNGV. The V gene end was trimmed by 1 base and the J gene end by 5 bases; junction bases not matched to a gene: 7. The CDR3 spells CASSLVLAGGTEAFF. The CDR3 nucleotides read TGTGCCAGCAGCTTAGTATTGGCAGGGGGAACTGAAGCTTTCTTT.

V and J are TRBV4-2 and TRBJ2-3; D possibly corresponds to TRBD2 (5 bases). Trimming took off 4 bases at V and 3 bases at J, with 14 bases between the two ends. This CDR3 is built from 15 residues. Germline loops: CDR1 LGHNA, CDR2 YNFKEQ. The CDR3 loop is CASSPLRAITDTQYF. DNA of the CDR3: TGTGCCAGCAGCCCCCTGAGGGCGATTACAGATACGCAGTATTTT.

The gene calls are TRBV20-1 and TRBJ2-7; 9 nucleotides agree with TRBD1. Unmatched junction bases numbered 6, after V lost 6 bases and J lost 9 bases. Germline V lookup: CDR1 DFQATT, CDR2 SNEGSKA (reference sequence). This CDR3 is 11 amino acids long. The CDR3 bases are TGCAGTGCAAACAGGGGGCAGGTGCAGTACGTC. The encoded protein is CSANRGQVQYV.

J is TRBJ2-5 and V is TRBV24-1, with 12 bases aligning to TRBD2. Trimming took 3 bases from V and 5 from J; bases not matched to a gene: 6. The CDR3 totals 16 residues. The germline CDR1 and CDR2 sequences are KGHDR and SFDVKD. Here the CDR3 reads CATSDPGTSGLETQYF. The CDR3 DNA is TGTGCCACCAGTGATCCGGGGACTAGCGGGTTGGAGACCCAGTACTTC.

The V and J genes are TRBV24-1 and TRBJ2-2, with TRBD2 as a possible D gene (5 bases). Trimming stripped 9 bases from V and 4 bases from J, with 20 bases between. The CDR3 is 16 residues long. Germline V gene lookup returns CDR1 KGHDR and CDR2 SFDVKD. For the CDR3, the DNA is TGTGCCACCGGAGGAGGACCGGAATGGGGCACCGGGGAGCTGTTTTTT. The encoded protein is CATGGGPEWGTGELFF.

V is TRBV5-1 and J is TRBJ1-1; the D is unclear. V lost 4 bases and J lost 1, with 11 bases in between. CDR3 length equals 14 residues. Germline V gene lookup returns CDR1 SGHRS and CDR2 YFSETQ. Here the CDR3 reads CASSPQGGNTEAFF. DNA for the CDR3: TGCGCCAGCAGCCCCCAAGGCGGGAACACTGAAGCTTTCTTT.

The V and J genes are TRBV5-1 and TRBJ2-5; D unclear. The CDR3 is made up of 13 amino acids. Trimming shortened V by 0 bases and J by 2 bases, and 5 bases separated the two germline ends. Per the germline V gene, CDR1 is SGHRS and CDR2 is YFSETQ. CDR3: CASSLGPQETQYF. CDR3 coding DNA: TGCGCCAGCAGCTTGGGTCCACAAGAGACCCAGTACTTC. The complete variable domain, with remaining parts taken from reference TRBV5-1 and TRBJ2-5, reads KAGVTQTPRYLIKTRGQQVTLSCSPISGHRSVSWYQQTPGQGLQFLFEYFSETQRNKGNFPGRFSGRQFSNSRSEMNVSTLELGDSALYLCASSLGPQETQYFGPGTRLLVL.

This clone was observed once. The J gene is TRBJ2-1, the V gene TRBV19; TRBD2 matches at 10 bases. There are 13 residues in the CDR3. With V trimmed by 6 bases and J by 10 bases, 6 bases remained unmatched. Looked up from germline, CDR1 is LNHDA and CDR2 is SQIVND (reference sequence). CDR3 in DNA: TGTGCCAGTAGCACTAGCGGGATGGACGAGCAGTTCTTC. As protein: CASSTSGMDEQFF.

This chain uses TRBV5-5 with TRBJ1-2; D uncertain. The CDR3 spans 14 residues. Trimming took off 7 bases at V and 4 bases at J, with 17 bases between the two ends. CDR1 SGHKS and CDR2 YYEKEE come from the germline V gene (reference sequence). For the CDR3, the DNA is TGTGCCAGCCTTCCAGGTCCGGCCTTCTATGGCTACACCTTC. It yields the protein CASLPGPAFYGYTF.

V is TRBV10-3 and J is TRBJ2-3, with 7 bases matching TRBD2. The ends lost 2 bases at V and 0 bases at J; junction bases unmatched: 11. This CDR3 contains 18 residues. Germline loops: CDR1 ENHRY, CDR2 SYGVKD. CDR3 DNA sequence: TGTGCCATCAGTGAGCCCACAAGCGGGAAGGGGAGCACAGATACGCAGTATTTT. Translated: CAISEPTSGKGSTDTQYF.

The genes are TRBV27 and TRBJ2-1; weak D call: TRBD1 (6 bases). Germline assignment: CDR1 MNHEY and CDR2 SMNVEV (reference sequence). The CDR3 is 14 residues long. Trimming removed 5 bases from V and 10 bases from J, with 18 bases in between. This chain's CDR3 is CASSLASVGAEQFF. CDR3 nucleotide sequence: TGTGCCAGCAGTCTCGCGTCAGTGGGGGCCGAGCAGTTCTTC.